The 22 T cell receptor beta chains listed next were all sequenced from one sample in a study of blood T cell repertoires in COVID-19. Data came from immunoSEQ multiplex PCR; TCRdb stores just in-frame clones and leaves some out. The profile shows about 180,000 clones, roughly 83% of them singletons. The sequencing input was PBMCs or T cells enriched from blood (not recorded which). The origin of the receptors is a woman in her twenties or thirties who had recovered from COVID-19.

The chain employs TRBV6-1 and TRBJ1-5, with 7 bases that match TRBD1. The junction had 7 bases not matched to a gene; V was cut back by 5 bases and J by 3 bases. There are 15 residues in the CDR3. The germline V gene has CDR1 MNHNS and CDR2 SASEGT. In DNA form, the CDR3 reads TGTGCCAGCAGTCCCGGACAGGTTAACAATCAGCCCCAGCATTTT. Amino acids: CASSPGQVNNQPQHF.

The rearrangement links TRBV30 to TRBJ2-7, with 8 bases fitting TRBD1. From germline, CDR1 is GTSNPN and CDR2 SVGIG (reference sequence). The CDR3 is made up of 14 amino acids. V lost 6 bases to trimming and J lost 0 bases; unmatched junction nucleotides: 7. CDR3 sequence reads: CACPWGTGSYEQYF. The CDR3 nucleotides are TGTGCCTGCCCTTGGGGGACAGGCTCCTACGAGCAGTACTTC.

The chain uses TRBV27 and TRBJ1-5; a weak D match, TRBD1 (6 bases). This CDR3 contains 17 residues. V was trimmed by 6 bases and J by 0 bases, leaving 18 bases between them. CDR1 is MNHEY and CDR2 is SMNVEV in the germline V gene (reference sequence). CDR3 sequence (DNA): TGTGCCAGCAGCCGATACGGGACACCTAATAGCAATCAGCCCCAGCATTTT. The encoded protein is CASSRYGTPNSNQPQHF.

The J gene is TRBJ2-7, the V gene TRBV29-1; D may be TRBD2 (6 bases). The CDR3 is made up of 11 amino acids. CDR1 and CDR2 (germline): SQVTM, ANQGSEA. The CDR3 protein is CSRRGSYEQYF. In DNA form, the CDR3 reads TGCAGTCGGAGGGGCTCCTACGAGCAGTACTTC.

This chain uses TRBV5-5 with TRBJ1-5; 7 positions agree with TRBD1. J was trimmed by 3 bases and V by 4 bases; bases with no gene match: 10. The CDR3 is 16 amino acids. Germline CDR1 SGHKS, CDR2 YYEKEE (reference sequence). This CDR3 is CASSDGDRGYNQPQHF. CDR3 sequence (DNA): TGTGCCAGCAGCGATGGGGACAGAGGCTACAATCAGCCCCAGCATTTT. Full variable domain (missing parts from reference TRBV5-5 and TRBJ1-5): DAGVTQSPTHLIKTRGQQVTLRCSPISGHKSVSWYQQVLGQGPQFIFQYYEKEERGRGNFPDRFSARQFPNYSSELNVNALLLGDSALYLCASSDGDRGYNQPQHFGDGTRLSIL.

The J gene is TRBJ2-2, the V gene TRBV18, with 7 bases aligning to TRBD2. After removal of 5 bases from V and 7 bases from J, the junction contained 10 bases not matched to a gene. The germline CDR1 and CDR2 sequences are KGHSH and LQKENI. The CDR3 extends over 15 amino acids. This CDR3 is CASSEWEGRNGELFF. The CDR3 DNA reads as TGTGCCAGCTCAGAATGGGAGGGCCGAAACGGGGAGCTGTTTTTT.

The chain employs TRBV29-1 and TRBJ2-2, with TRBD1 as a possible D gene (8 bases). Germline V CDR1 and CDR2: SQVTM, ANQGSEA. The CDR3 loop spans 15 amino acids. The germline V and J ends were trimmed by 7 bases and 5 bases, with 20 bases remaining between them. CDR3 sequence: CSAEGGTGATGELFF. DNA for the CDR3: TGCAGCGCCGAGGGGGGGACAGGCGCGACCGGGGAGCTGTTTTTT.

With regard to this clone: This specimen includes other DNA sequences encoding the same CDR3. This sequence joins TRBV18 and TRBJ1-2; possibly TRBD1 for D (5 bases). CDR3 length equals 13 residues. V was clipped by 2 bases and J by 7 bases, with 11 bases between them. The germline V gene has CDR1 KGHSH and CDR2 LQKENI. The CDR3 DNA is TGTGCCAGCTCACCAAGTGACAGCCGTGGCTACACCTTC. This gives the protein CASSPSDSRGYTF.

This clone was seen once. The rearrangement links TRBV2 to TRBJ2-3; 9 nucleotides match TRBD2. The trim removed 6 bases at V and 0 bases at J, leaving 7 bases unmatched. This CDR3 has 16 amino acids. Germline CDR1 reads SNHLY; CDR2 reads FYNNEI. The CDR3 coding sequence is TGTGCCAGCAGCAAAGGACTAGCGAAAAGCACAGATACGCAGTATTTT. Protein product: CASSKGLAKSTDTQYF. The full variable domain, its missing parts supplied by reference TRBV2 and TRBJ2-3, is EPEVTQTPSHQVTQMGQEVILRCVPISNHLYFYWYRQILGQKVEFLVSFYNNEISEKSEIFDDQFSVERPDGSNFTLKIRSTKLEDSAMYFCASSKGLAKSTDTQYFGPGTRLTVL.

This clone was observed many times. The chain recombines TRBV24-1 with TRBJ2-3, with D perhaps TRBD1 (5 bases). Trimming took 3 bases from V and 0 from J, leaving 18 bases between them. This CDR3 contains 18 residues. CDR1 and CDR2 (germline): KGHDR, SFDVKD. The CDR3 loop is CATSDPVQDSTSTDTQYF. The CDR3 nucleotides are TGTGCCACCAGTGATCCTGTTCAAGACAGCACTAGCACAGATACGCAGTATTTT.

The chain has TRBV5-1 and TRBJ2-7; D might be TRBD2 (5 bases). This CDR3 has 16 residues. V was pared by 0 bases and J by 4 bases, with 17 bases between. Germline V gene sequence: CDR1 SGHRS, CDR2 YFSETQ. The CDR3 here is CASSLEMGANSYEQYF. CDR3 in DNA: TGCGCCAGCAGCTTGGAGATGGGAGCTAACTCATACGAGCAGTACTTC.

CDR3 sequence reads: CASSPFLSYNEQFF. CDR3 DNA: TGTGCCAGCAGCCCCTTCCTCTCCTACAATGAGCAGTTCTTC. The chain recombines TRBV7-2 with TRBJ2-1; D is unresolved. V lost 5 bases to trimming and J lost 0 bases, with 8 bases between them. The CDR3 runs to 14 residues. Germline V gene sequence: CDR1 SGHTA, CDR2 FQGNSA.

This chain connects TRBV19 to TRBJ1-5, with 8 bases matching TRBD1. The CDR3 loop spans 15 amino acids. CDR1 and CDR2 (germline): LNHDA, SQIVND (reference sequence). V was clipped by 3 bases and J by 5 bases; unmatched bases: 6. The CDR3 is CASSMARGQDQPQHF. The CDR3 coding sequence is TGTGCCAGTAGTATGGCCAGGGGGCAGGATCAGCCCCAGCATTTT.

This chain connects TRBV29-1 to TRBJ2-7; 9 bases line up with TRBD1. There are 14 residues in the CDR3. Trimming cost V 3 bases and J 4 bases; bases outside gene matches: 7. CDR1 and CDR2 (germline): SQVTM, ANQGSEA. CDR3 nucleotides: TGCAGCGTTGAGTACGGGACAGGGTCATACGAGCAGTACTTC. Protein product: CSVEYGTGSYEQYF.

The rearrangement joins TRBV20-1 to TRBJ2-3, with D perhaps matching TRBD2 (6 bases). The ends were cut back, 3 bases at V and 5 bases at J, with 15 bases in the middle. The CDR3 runs 14 residues. Germline V gene sequence: CDR1 DFQATT, CDR2 SNEGSKA (reference sequence). CDR3 loop: CSASLTGAQDTQYF. The CDR3 DNA follows: TGCAGTGCTAGTCTAACGGGAGCCCAAGATACGCAGTATTTT.

The J gene is TRBJ2-7, the V gene TRBV18; weak D call: TRBD2 (6 bases). The length of the CDR3 is 15 residues. The germline V gene has CDR1 KGHSH and CDR2 LQKENI. Trimming removed 5 bases at V and 0 bases at J, with 14 bases between. Written as DNA, the CDR3 is TGTGCCAGCTCAATAAGCGGGCCGACCTCCTACGAGCAGTACTTC. It yields the protein CASSISGPTSYEQYF.

The genes are TRBV2 and TRBJ2-7; D is uncertain. CDR3 size: 10 residues. V lost 5 bases, J lost 4 bases, and 3 bases lay in between. Germline CDR1 reads SNHLY; CDR2 reads FYNNEI. The CDR3 DNA is TGTGCCAGCAGTATATACGAGCAGTACTTC. Translated: CASSIYEQYF.

Written as DNA, the CDR3 is TGTGCCAGCAGTTCGGAGGGGTCGGGAGGAAACACCATATATTTT. This sequence encodes CASSSEGSGGNTIYF. The V gene is TRBV28, the J gene TRBJ1-3, with D tentatively TRBD1 (5 bases). Germline assignment: CDR1 MDHEN and CDR2 SYDVKM. V lost 4 bases and J 4 bases, leaving 14 bases between the germline ends. CDR3 length: 15 amino acids.

This clone was recorded only once. The gene calls are TRBV5-1 and TRBJ2-3, with D possibly being TRBD2 (6 bases). Germline V gives CDR1 SGHRS, CDR2 YFSETQ. V shed 2 bases and J shed 2 bases, with 9 bases lying between them. The CDR3 loop spans 14 amino acids. Here the CDR3 reads CASSFREFTDTQYF. CDR3 coding DNA: TGCGCCAGCAGCTTCCGGGAGTTCACAGATACGCAGTATTTT.

The chain joins TRBV14 to TRBJ2-1, with 12 bases aligning to TRBD2. CDR1 and CDR2 (germline): SGHDN, FVKESK. V lost 4 bases and J lost 4; bases outside the gene matches: 2. This CDR3 spans 15 amino acids. In DNA, the CDR3 is TGTGCCAGCAGCCCGGGACTAGCGGGTTACAATGAGCAGTTCTTC. It specifies CASSPGLAGYNEQFF.

The rearrangement links TRBV3-1 (or the pseudogene TRBV3-2) to TRBJ1-1; 7 nucleotides line up with TRBD1. Germline trimming cut 3 bases from V and 1 base from J; bases unmatched to any gene: 2. The CDR3 has 14 residues. Germline assignment: CDR1 LGHDT and CDR2 YNNKEL (reference sequence). CDR3 coding DNA: TGTGCCAGCAGCCAGGAGGGGGCGAACACTGAAGCTTTCTTT. It codes for CASSQEGANTEAFF.

V is TRBV18 and J is TRBJ1-5, with D possibly being TRBD1 (6 bases). This CDR3 is 14 amino acids long. V shed 5 bases and J shed 2 bases, with 10 bases lying between them. CDR1 is KGHSH, CDR2 LQKENI, per germline. The CDR3 protein is CASSYRDGNQPQHF. In DNA, the CDR3 is TGTGCCAGCTCATACAGGGATGGCAATCAGCCCCAGCATTTT.